The 18 T cell receptor beta chains below all came from one sample that was sequenced in a study of blood T cell repertoires in COVID-19. TCRdb's table, derived via immunoSEQ multiplex PCR, lists solely in-frame clones and lacks some. Here the sample spans roughly 350,000 clones, under 95% being singletons. Sequenced input: PBMCs or T cells enriched from blood (not recorded which). These receptors were taken from a woman between 25 and 40 years old who had recovered from COVID-19.

The CDR3 region is CASRGTGPGGYTF. The DNA of the CDR3 is TGTGCCAGCAGAGGAACAGGGCCGGGGGGCTACACCTTC. The V gene is TRBV12-3 or TRBV12-4, the J gene TRBJ1-2; a possible D gene is TRBD1 (6 bases). The V and J ends lost 6 bases and 8 bases respectively, with 16 bases between them. The CDR3 covers 13 residues.

This clone was counted ten times or more. This chain links TRBV27 with TRBJ2-7, with TRBD1 matching 7 bases. Germline V CDR1 and CDR2: MNHEY, SMNVEV (reference sequence). Germline trimming cut 8 bases from V and 2 bases from J; bases unmatched to any gene: 9. The CDR3 extends over 14 amino acids. The DNA for the CDR3 is TGTGCCAGCGGTGACAGGGAAAGGACCTACGAGCAGTACTTC. This sequence encodes CASGDRERTYEQYF.

V is TRBV19 and J is TRBJ2-7, with D possibly being TRBD2 (6 bases). The CDR3 has 15 amino acids. CDR1 and CDR2 (germline): LNHDA, SQIVND (reference sequence). V was cut by 4 bases and J by 3 bases, with 16 bases left in between. CDR3 nucleotide sequence: TGTGCCAGTAGTACAACGCGGAGGGGAGTCTACGAGCAGTACTTC. This translates into CASSTTRRGVYEQYF.

V and J are TRBV18 and TRBJ2-7, with TRBD2 matching over 7 bases. The germline V gene has CDR1 KGHSH and CDR2 LQKENI. The CDR3 loop spans 15 amino acids. V gave up 3 bases and J gave up 7 bases; unmatched junction bases: 12. In DNA, the CDR3 is TGTGCCAGCTCACCCCAGAAAGCGGGATCGGGAGAGCAGTACTTC. It yields the protein CASSPQKAGSGEQYF. Complete variable domain (other parts from reference TRBV18 and TRBJ2-7): NAGVMQNPRHLVRRRGQEARLRCSPMKGHSHVYWYRQLPEEGLKFMVYLQKENIIDESGMPKERFSAEFPKEGPSILRIQQVVRGDSAAYFCASSPQKAGSGEQYFGPGTRLTVT.

The chain uses TRBV11-1 and TRBJ2-1; the D is unclear. Germline-derived CDR1 and CDR2 are SGHAT and FQDESV (reference sequence). CDR3 size: 12 residues. V lost 3 bases and J lost 8, with 8 bases in between. The CDR3 DNA reads as TGTGCCAGCAGCTTCTCGTCCCATGAGCAGTTCTTC. Protein: CASSFSSHEQFF. Based on the CDR3 plus reference TRBV11-1 and TRBJ2-1, the full variable domain is EAEVAQSPRYKITEKSQAVAFWCDPISGHATLYWYRQILGQGPELLVQFQDESVVDDSQLPKDRFSAERLKGVDSTLKIQPAELGDSAMYLCASSFSSHEQFFGPGTRLTVL.

The chain uses TRBV6-2 or TRBV6-3 and TRBJ1-2, with a weak D call TRBD1 (5 bases). Between the trimmed V and J ends, which lost 6 bases and 3 bases, there was a span of 17 bases. In germline, CDR1 is MNHEY, CDR2 SVGEGT. This CDR3 contains 15 residues. The CDR3 sequence: CASSRQGGGYYGYTF. CDR3 in DNA: TGTGCCAGCAGCAGACAAGGCGGGGGATACTATGGCTACACCTTC.

This chain uses TRBV6-6 with TRBJ1-3, with 7 bases fitting TRBD1. Germline CDR1 and CDR2: MNHNY and SVGAGI (reference sequence). The CDR3 covers 14 residues. Germline trimming cut 5 bases from V and 3 bases from J; bases unmatched to any gene: 4. In DNA form, the CDR3 reads TGTGCCAGCAGTGGGACAGATGGTGGAAACACCATATATTTT. As protein: CASSGTDGGNTIYF.

The CDR3 DNA reads as TGTGCCAGCAGCCGATCCGGGACTTTACAAGAGACCCAGTACTTC. Translated, it gives CASSRSGTLQETQYF. The genes are TRBV6-5 and TRBJ2-5; maybe TRBD2 (6 bases). The CDR3 runs 15 residues. V lost 6 bases to trimming and J lost 2 bases, with 16 bases between them. CDR1 is MNHEY and CDR2 is SVGAGI in the germline V gene.

The genes are TRBV21-1 and TRBJ1-5; the D call TRBD1 from the table was never checked on the DNA. TRBV21-1 is termed a pseudogene. The CDR3 is 16 amino acids. CDR3: CASGQGLPYSNQPQHF. CDR3 nucleotide sequence: TGTGCCAGTGGACAGGGGCTGCCTTATAGCAATCAGCCCCAGCATTTT.

The chain employs TRBV11-2 and TRBJ2-7; 14 bases fit TRBD2. Germline V gene sequence: CDR1 SGHAT, CDR2 FQNNGV. V lost 5 bases to trimming and J lost 0 bases; unmatched junction nucleotides: 12. The CDR3 is 19 residues long. The CDR3: CASSPIPGLAGEDSYEQYF. In nucleotides, the CDR3 is TGTGCCAGCAGCCCGATCCCGGGACTAGCGGGAGAGGACTCCTACGAGCAGTACTTC.

This clone was seen just once. This rearrangement joins TRBV28 to TRBJ1-4; 9 bases fit TRBD1. The V gene's germline CDR1 is MDHEN and CDR2 SYDVKM. This CDR3 is 16 amino acids long. V lost 3 bases to trimming and J lost 3 bases; unmatched junction nucleotides: 5. The CDR3 bases are TGTGCCAGCAGTTTTAGAACAGGGGGCTCTAATGAAAAACTGTTTTTT. Its translation: CASSFRTGGSNEKLFF.

The chain uses TRBV19 and TRBJ2-1; 7 positions match TRBD2. CDR1 is LNHDA and CDR2 is SQIVND in the germline V gene (reference sequence). The CDR3 sequence is 15 residues long. V lost 3 bases and J lost 7; bases outside the gene matches: 9. The CDR3 reads CASSMGGEGRNEQFF. CDR3 nucleotides: TGTGCCAGTAGTATGGGGGGGGAGGGCCGGAATGAGCAGTTCTTC.

The gene calls are TRBV13 and TRBJ2-3, with D tentatively TRBD1 (5 bases). Germline V gene data show CDR1 as PRHDT and CDR2 as FYEKMQ (reference sequence). The CDR3 length is 14 residues. The V gene lost 0 bases and the J gene lost 1 base, with 5 bases spanning the gap. The CDR3 loop reads CASSLGGGTDTQYF. The CDR3 DNA reads TGTGCCAGCAGCTTAGGAGGGGGCACAGATACGCAGTATTTT.

The V gene is TRBV19, the J gene TRBJ2-7; 10 bases match TRBD1. Trimming at V came to 9 bases and at J to 3 bases, leaving 2 bases not matched to a gene. Germline V CDR1 and CDR2: LNHDA, SQIVND (reference sequence). CDR3 length equals 12 residues. In nucleotides, the CDR3 is TGTGCCAGCGGGGACAGGGGCTACGAGCAGTACTTC. Protein: CASGDRGYEQYF.

The chain employs TRBV4-2 and TRBJ2-5; D is uncertain. The germline V and J ends were trimmed by 1 base and 1 base, with 4 bases remaining between them. The germline gives CDR1 LGHNA, CDR2 YNFKEQ. The CDR3 extends over 13 amino acids. The CDR3 sequence is CASSQVAQETQYF. CDR3 coding DNA: TGTGCCAGCAGCCAAGTGGCCCAAGAGACCCAGTACTTC.

The V and J genes are TRBV21-1 and TRBJ2-1; TRBD2 was called by the table and not checked on the DNA. TRBV21-1 is deemed a pseudogene. The CDR3 is made up of 17 amino acids. CDR3 loop: CASILAGGPQEYNEQFF. DNA of the CDR3: TGTGCCAGCATTCTAGCGGGAGGTCCACAAGAATACAATGAGCAGTTCTTC.

The V call is TRBV4-1, the J call TRBJ1-6; the match to TRBD1 covers 7 bases. The CDR3 runs 14 residues. Germline lookup yields CDR1 MGHRA and CDR2 YSYEKL. Germline trimming cut 2 bases from V and 8 bases from J; bases unmatched to any gene: 3. The CDR3 here is CASSQTGADSPLHF. Here the CDR3 DNA reads TGCGCCAGCAGCCAAACAGGGGCGGATTCACCCCTCCACTTT.

A single count supports this clone. The CDR3 region is CASCRAGSFTDTQYF. The CDR3 bases are TGTGCCAGCTGTAGAGCGGGATCCTTCACAGATACGCAGTATTTT. The chain joins TRBV7-9 to TRBJ2-3, with 7 bases matching TRBD2. The CDR3 is made up of 15 amino acids. V dropped 8 bases and J dropped 2; count of bases not matched to a gene: 10. Germline CDR1 SEHNR, CDR2 FQNEAQ (reference sequence).